Below are 2 T cell receptor beta chains sequenced from a single sample in a study of identical twins. MiXCR, run by TCRdb on the 5' RACE reads, gives a single entry per CDR3 protein. Of about 470,000 distinct CDR3 sequences detected, roughly a quarter appear once; the ten largest clones hold 2.9%. The same sample was also studied in work on T cells expressing NK-cell markers.

What was sequenced was CD4+ T cells sorted from blood. The receptor set was obtained from a woman aged 18-29 years in good health.

V and J are TRBV5-1 and TRBJ1-1; TRBD1 agrees at 8 bases. Germline V gene data show CDR1 as SGHRS and CDR2 as YFSETQ. This CDR3 spans 14 amino acids. Germline trimming cut 3 bases from V and 4 bases from J; bases unmatched to any gene: 5. Here the CDR3 DNA reads TGCGCCAGCAGCTCGGACAGGGTGACCACTGAAGCTTTCTTT. It codes for CASSSDRVTTEAFF.

Ten or more counts support this clonotype. The rearrangement uses TRBV2 and TRBJ2-3; D could derive from TRBD1 or TRBD2 (5 bases each). Trimming left V 5 bases short and J 1 base short, with 10 bases between. This CDR3 has 14 residues. In germline, CDR1 is SNHLY, CDR2 FYNNEI. CDR3 amino acids: CASSSQGGTDTQYF. CDR3 DNA: TGTGCCAGCAGTTCTCAGGGAGGCACAGATACGCAGTATTTT.